A single sample gave rise to the 27 T cell receptor beta chains below, sequenced in a study of cytomegalovirus exposure and HLA in healthy donors. A multiplex PCR was run with 60 Vbeta primers and 13 Jbeta primers. Sequenced by immunoSEQ multiplex PCR; TCRdb stores in-frame clones only, minus some. Of roughly 130,000 clones in the sample, 70% to 80% were seen once. Sequencing used PBMCs. These receptor sequences come from a man in his late teens or twenties in good health and CMV-seronegative.

The J gene is TRBJ1-2, the V gene TRBV29-1, with a tentative D call TRBD1 (6 bases). The germline V gene encodes CDR1 SQVTM and CDR2 ANQGSEA. Trimming cost V 7 bases and J 6 bases, with 18 bases left between them. The CDR3 has 13 amino acids. The CDR3 reads CSGPTGIVHGYTF. The CDR3 bases are TGCAGCGGGCCTACAGGGATAGTGCATGGCTACACCTTC.

With regard to this clone: A read error may account for a junction end that differs from germline. This chain connects TRBV7-3 to TRBJ2-3, with D possibly being TRBD2 (5 bases). The CDR3 runs 16 residues. Germline V gene lookup returns CDR1 SGHTA and CDR2 FQGTGA. CDR3 in amino acids: CAGSLGSLGLTDTQYF. CDR3 DNA sequence: TGTGCCGGCAGCTTGGGTTCACTAGGTTTAACAGATACGCAGTATTTT. Full variable domain (missing parts from reference TRBV7-3 and TRBJ2-3): GAGVSQTPSNKVTEKGKYVELRCDPISGHTALYWYRQSLGQGPEFLIYFQGTGAADDSGLPNDRFFAVRPEGSVSTLKIQRTERGDSAVYLCAGSLGSLGLTDTQYFGPGTRLTVL.

The chain combines TRBV28 with TRBJ2-3, with 13 nucleotides matching TRBD2. CDR3 length: 15 amino acids. V dropped 6 bases and J dropped 6; count of bases not matched to a gene: 6. CDR1 is MDHEN, CDR2 SYDVKM, per germline. The CDR3 sequence is CASRMPGLAGDTQYF. The CDR3 coding sequence is TGTGCCAGCAGGATGCCGGGACTAGCGGGGGATACGCAGTATTTT.

The rearrangement links TRBV27 to TRBJ2-5, with D perhaps TRBD2 (5 bases). The CDR3 is made up of 16 amino acids. V gave up 4 bases and J gave up 2 bases, with 17 bases separating them. Germline loops: CDR1 MNHEY, CDR2 SMNVEV (reference sequence). CDR3 nucleotide sequence: TGTGCCAGCAGTTCAGAAGGAACTAGGAGACAAGAGACCCAGTACTTC. Translating it yields CASSSEGTRRQETQYF.

This clone appeared once. The chain has TRBV7-2 and TRBJ1-1; 11 bases fit TRBD1. CDR1 SGHTA and CDR2 FQGNSA come from the germline V gene. Unmatched junction bases numbered 9, after V lost 3 bases and J lost 9 bases. This CDR3 comprises 15 residues. DNA of the CDR3: TGTGCCAGCAGCTTCGGACAGGGGGCGCCCCCCAAAGCTTTCTTT. Translation: CASSFGQGAPPKAFF.

The chain uses TRBV2 and TRBJ2-2; D may be TRBD1 (6 bases). Deletions cut 8 bases from V and 6 bases from J, with 16 bases between. CDR3 size: 14 residues. Germline CDR1 SNHLY, CDR2 FYNNEI. CDR3 residues: CASEIQGRPGELFF. CDR3 in DNA: TGTGCCAGCGAAATACAGGGTCGTCCCGGGGAGCTGTTTTTT.

The chain joins TRBV28 to TRBJ2-5; D perhaps matches TRBD1 (6 bases). The assigned J gene may be wrong: the sequence end matches TRBJ2-7 better. In germline, CDR1 is MDHEN, CDR2 SYDVKM. This CDR3 region has 12 residues. CDR3 in DNA: TGTGCCAGCAGCGACAGGAGGAACGAGCAGTACTTC. Its translation is CASSDRRNEQYF.

This CDR3 is CASSGQDAGELFF. CDR3 DNA sequence: TGTGCCAGCAGTGGACAGGACGCCGGGGAGCTGTTTTTT. The chain couples TRBV6-1 to TRBJ2-2; maybe TRBD1 (6 bases). CDR3 size: 13 residues. With 4 bases removed from V and 6 bases from J, the gap between germline ends came to 9 bases. Germline CDR1 and CDR2: MNHNS and SASEGT.

The CDR3 bases are TGTGCCAGCAGCCAAGGTCAGGACTACAATGAGCAGTTCTTC. Translated, it gives CASSQGQDYNEQFF. This chain links TRBV14 with TRBJ2-1; D is unresolved. This CDR3 spans 14 amino acids. Germline CDR1 is SGHDN and CDR2 is FVKESK. V lost 1 base and J lost 3, with 7 bases in between.

V and J are TRBV5-8 and TRBJ2-6; 15 positions match TRBD2. V gave up 4 bases and J gave up 3 bases; unmatched junction bases: 8. This CDR3 has 19 residues. CDR1 SGHTS and CDR2 YDEGEE come from the germline V gene. As DNA, the CDR3 is TGTGCCAGCAGCCCCTGGGGACTAGCGGGAGGAAATGGGGCCAACGTCCTGACTTTC. Translating it yields CASSPWGLAGGNGANVLTF. Using reference TRBV5-8 and TRBJ2-6 for the parts outside the CDR3, the full variable domain is EAGVTQSPTHLIKTRGQQATLRCSPISGHTSVYWYQQALGLGLQFLLWYDEGEERNRGNFPPRFSGRQFPNYSSELNVNALELEDSALYLCASSPWGLAGGNGANVLTFGAGSRLTVL.

The V call is TRBV25-1, the J call TRBJ1-1, with unresolved D. Trimming removed 4 bases at V and 3 bases at J, with 15 bases between. CDR3 size: 15 residues. In germline, CDR1 is MGHDK, CDR2 SYGVNS. In DNA form, the CDR3 reads TGTGCCAGCAGTGCGGACCTAGCGGCGGACACTGAAGCTTTCTTT. Translating gives CASSADLAADTEAFF.

The CDR3 loop reads CAWSGLAGGPGELFF. For the CDR3, the DNA is TGTGCCTGGAGCGGACTAGCGGGAGGACCCGGGGAGCTGTTTTTT. This sequence joins TRBV30 and TRBJ2-2, with TRBD2 matching over 14 bases. The CDR3 contains 15 residues. Germline trimming cut 3 bases from V and 6 bases from J; bases unmatched to any gene: 3. CDR1 and CDR2 from the germline V gene are GTSNPN and SVGIG (reference sequence).

The chain joins TRBV7-8 to TRBJ2-2, with 12 nucleotides matching TRBD2. CDR3 length equals 16 residues. CDR1 is SGHVS, CDR2 FQNEAQ, per germline. Losses at the gene ends were 5 bases for V and 1 base for J; bases not matched to a gene: 2. CDR3: CASSPLAGGNTGELFF. For the CDR3, the DNA is TGTGCCAGCAGCCCACTAGCGGGAGGGAACACCGGGGAGCTGTTTTTT.

The J gene is TRBJ2-3, the V gene TRBV7-9; D not resolved. From germline, CDR1 is SEHNR and CDR2 FQNEAQ (reference sequence). The CDR3 is 13 residues long. Between the trimmed V and J ends, which lost 4 bases and 0 bases, there was a span of 5 bases. This CDR3 is CASSSTSTDTQYF. The CDR3, as DNA: TGTGCCAGCAGCTCGACTAGCACAGATACGCAGTATTTT. Full variable domain (rest looked up from reference TRBV7-9 and TRBJ2-3): DTGVSQNPRHKITKRGQNVTFRCDPISEHNRLYWYRQTLGQGPEFLTYFQNEAQLEKSRLLSDRFSAERPKGSFSTLEIQRTEQGDSAMYLCASSSTSTDTQYFGPGTRLTVL.

This chain joins TRBV9 and TRBJ1-1; D gene unclear. Trimming stripped 0 bases from V and 0 bases from J, with 3 bases between. Germline lookup yields CDR1 SGDLS and CDR2 YYNGEE. The CDR3 contains 13 residues. Written as DNA, the CDR3 is TGTGCCAGCAGCGTAGCCTTGAACACTGAAGCTTTCTTT. Protein product: CASSVALNTEAFF.

V is TRBV18 and J is TRBJ2-7; 12 bases map to TRBD2. Germline CDR1 and CDR2: KGHSH and LQKENI. This CDR3 has 15 residues. V dropped 1 base and J dropped 6; count of bases not matched to a gene: 4. CDR3 region: CASSPLELAGGEQYF. CDR3 nucleotide sequence: TGTGCCAGCTCACCACTGGAACTAGCGGGAGGCGAGCAGTACTTC.

This clone has just one count. The V call is TRBV29-1, the J call TRBJ2-5; D possibly corresponds to TRBD1 (6 bases). V was trimmed by 2 bases and J by 2 bases, leaving 9 bases between them. This CDR3 region has 13 residues. Germline values: CDR1 SQVTM, CDR2 ANQGSEA. The CDR3 DNA reads as TGCAGCGTTGAAAGGGGGAGTCAAGAGACCCAGTACTTC. Translation gives CSVERGSQETQYF.

This clone came up once. The V call is TRBV14, the J call TRBJ2-3; the D gene is possibly TRBD2 (5 bases). The CDR3 runs 14 residues. In germline, CDR1 is SGHDN, CDR2 FVKESK. The ends were cut back, 1 base at V and 0 bases at J, with 5 bases in the middle. For the CDR3, the DNA is TGTGCCAGCAGCCAAGGCGGGAGCACAGATACGCAGTATTTT. Translation: CASSQGGSTDTQYF.

The V gene is TRBV10-2, the J gene TRBJ1-1, with no clear D. CDR1 is WSHSY and CDR2 is SAAADI in the germline V gene. Trimming shortened V by 3 bases and J by 3 bases, and 8 bases separated the two germline ends. This CDR3 region has 13 residues. The CDR3 protein is CASSERQDTEAFF. DNA of the CDR3: TGCGCCAGCAGTGAACGGCAGGACACTGAAGCTTTCTTT.

V gene TRBV18 combines with J gene TRBJ2-1, with TRBD2 matching 8 bases. The CDR3 loop spans 15 amino acids. The germline V gene has CDR1 KGHSH and CDR2 LQKENI. Germline trimming cut 3 bases from V and 7 bases from J; bases unmatched to any gene: 8. The CDR3 coding sequence is TGTGCCAGCTCACCCGGTTTAGCGGGACTAAATGAGCAGTTCTTC. Translating gives CASSPGLAGLNEQFF.

Comment on this clone: This sample includes further DNA sequences coding for the same CDR3. The V and J genes are TRBV9 and TRBJ2-1; 11 bases agree with TRBD2. The CDR3 is 17 residues long. The germline V gene has CDR1 SGDLS and CDR2 YYNGEE. V dropped 2 bases and J dropped 7; count of bases not matched to a gene: 11. The CDR3 is CASSVGSGRAGMNEQFF. For the CDR3, the DNA is TGTGCCAGCAGCGTTGGTAGCGGGAGGGCCGGGATGAATGAGCAGTTCTTC. Using reference TRBV9 and TRBJ2-1 for the parts outside the CDR3, the full variable domain is DSGVTQTPKHLITATGQRVTLRCSPRSGDLSVYWYQQSLDQGLQFLIQYYNGEERAKGNILERFSAQQFPDLHSELNLSSLELGDSALYFCASSVGSGRAGMNEQFFGPGTRLTVL.

The chain is built from TRBV7-6 and TRBJ2-2; weak D call: TRBD2 (6 bases). The V end was cut by 2 bases, the J end by 0 bases, with 10 bases between. The CDR3 is made up of 16 amino acids. Germline CDR1 is SGHVS and CDR2 is FNYEAQ. CDR3 sequence: CASSLSGGTNTGELFF. DNA of the CDR3: TGTGCCAGCAGCTTATCCGGCGGGACGAACACCGGGGAGCTGTTTTTT.

The chain joins TRBV5-8 to TRBJ2-5; D might be TRBD2 (5 bases). This CDR3 spans 13 amino acids. Germline V gene data show CDR1 as SGHTS and CDR2 as YDEGEE. V was trimmed by 0 bases and J by 11 bases, leaving 14 bases between them. CDR3 DNA sequence: TGTGCCAGCAGCTTGGCCCCGGGGTTTGAGCAGTACTTC. Its translation: CASSLAPGFEQYF.

The chain has TRBV5-1 and TRBJ1-1, with D tentatively TRBD1 (6 bases). The germline V and J ends were trimmed by 7 bases and 7 bases, with 20 bases remaining between them. The CDR3 contains 14 residues. Germline V CDR1 and CDR2: SGHRS, YFSETQ. The CDR3 DNA reads as TGCGCCAGCCTTACAACCGACAGGTTCAGTGAAGCTTTCTTT. Translation: CASLTTDRFSEAFF.

This clone came up a few times. V usage is TRBV4-1 and J usage is TRBJ2-1; 8 positions agree with TRBD2. In germline, CDR1 is MGHRA, CDR2 YSYEKL. The CDR3 spans 18 residues. Trimming at V came to 2 bases and at J to 3 bases, leaving 12 bases not matched to a gene. This CDR3 reads CASSQWSSGPAGYNEQFF. DNA for the CDR3: TGCGCCAGCAGCCAATGGTCTAGCGGGCCGGCGGGCTACAATGAGCAGTTCTTC.

The genes are TRBV30 and TRBJ1-5; no firm D call. Germline lookup yields CDR1 GTSNPN and CDR2 SVGIG (reference sequence). V was clipped by 5 bases and J by 3 bases, with 11 bases between them. The CDR3 length is 13 residues. The CDR3 nucleotides read TGTGCCTGGGCCGACACAACCAATCAGCCCCAGCATTTT. Its protein is CAWADTTNQPQHF.

V is TRBV11-3 and J is TRBJ1-1; 9 bases agree with TRBD1. V trimming: 4 bases; J trimming: 3 bases; junction bases outside the gene matches: 6. This CDR3 is built from 15 residues. Germline V gene lookup returns CDR1 SGHNT and CDR2 YENEEA. CDR3 sequence: CASSSRTGADTEAFF. The CDR3 region has the DNA TGTGCCAGCAGCTCAAGGACAGGGGCGGACACTGAAGCTTTCTTT.